Listed below are T cell receptor beta chains from one sample, sequenced in a study of cytomegalovirus exposure and HLA in healthy donors. Here immunoSEQ multiplex PCR was the method, and the copy in TCRdb shows in-frame clones only, minus some. The repertoire holds roughly 120,000 clones, with roughly 8.6% as singletons. Sequences were obtained from PBMCs. Source of these receptors: a woman aged 40 to 50 in good health and CMV-seropositive. Each CDR3 is given with its conserved first and last residue. D genes are given only for firm matches. Size values are once, few and many counts, or a class for expanded clones, and some rows have none.

CDR3: CASSPVRDRGVYEQYF
DNA: TGTGCCAGCTCACCAGTCCGGGACAGGGGGGTTTACGAGCAGTACTTC
D: TRBD1
size: -
J: TRBJ2-7
V: TRBV18

CDR3: CASSFSFMRDTEAFF
DNA: TGTGCCAGCAGTTTCTCCTTTATGAGGGACACTGAAGCTTTCTTT
D: -
size: few
J: TRBJ1-1
V: TRBV27

CDR3: CASSLDGQGVDTQYF
DNA: TGCGCCAGCAGCTTGGATGGACAGGGGGTAGATACGCAGTATTTT
D: TRBD1
size: -
J: TRBJ2-3
V: TRBV5-1

CDR3: CASKMRGAVNEQFF
DNA: TGTGCCAGTAAAATGCGGGGGGCAGTTAATGAGCAGTTCTTC
D: TRBD2
size: -
J: TRBJ2-1
V: TRBV19

CDR3: CASSLTGLTYEQYF
DNA: TGTGCCAGCAGTTTAACAGGGTTAACCTACGAGCAGTACTTC
D: -
size: few
J: TRBJ2-7
V: TRBV27

CDR3: CASSLAGDNSPLHF
DNA: TGCGCCAGCAGCTTGGCCGGGGATAATTCACCCCTCCACTTT
D: -
size: few
J: TRBJ1-6
V: TRBV5-1

CDR3: CASSSRVQETQYF
DNA: TGCGCCAGCAGCTCCCGGGTCCAAGAGACCCAGTACTTC
D: -
size: -
J: TRBJ2-5
V: TRBV5-1

CDR3: CASAQGGGNQPQHF
DNA: TGTGCCAGCGCACAGGGGGGAGGCAATCAGCCCCAGCATTTT
D: TRBD1
size: -
J: TRBJ1-5
V: TRBV6-6

CDR3: CAWSVLTSGYEQYF
DNA: TGTGCCTGGAGTGTACTCACGTCAGGCTACGAGCAGTACTTC
D: -
size: few
J: TRBJ2-7
V: TRBV30

CDR3: CASSYGSYGYTF
DNA: TGTGCCAGCAGTTACGGCAGTTATGGCTACACCTTC
D: -
size: few
J: TRBJ1-2
V: TRBV6-5

CDR3: CASSPWGQVSYEQYF
DNA: TGTGCCAGCAGCCCTTGGGGACAGGTCTCCTACGAGCAGTACTTC
D: TRBD1
size: few
J: TRBJ2-7
V: TRBV6-1

CDR3: CASRGTGGGGYTF
DNA: TGTGCCAGCAGGGGGACAGGGGGCGGGGGCTACACCTTC
D: TRBD1
size: few
J: TRBJ1-2
V: TRBV27

CDR3: CASSYGPNEKLFF
DNA: TGTGCCAGCAGTTACGGGCCTAATGAAAAACTGTTTTTT
D: -
size: many
J: TRBJ1-4
V: TRBV6-6

CDR3: CASSPRGPRNTEAFF
DNA: TGTGCCAGCAGCCCCAGGGGGCCGAGGAACACTGAAGCTTTCTTT
D: TRBD1
size: few
J: TRBJ1-1
V: TRBV5-4

CDR3: CASSPGGGGYTF
DNA: TGTGCCAGCAGCCCCGGGGGGGGCGGCTACACCTTC
D: -
size: few
J: TRBJ1-2
V: TRBV7-9

CDR3: CASSQRDKGVGYTF
DNA: TGTGCCAGCAGTCAAAGGGACAAAGGGGTTGGCTACACCTTC
D: -
size: -
J: TRBJ1-2
V: TRBV2

CDR3: CASSHRRGRETQYF
DNA: TGCGCCAGCAGCCATAGACGTGGCAGGGAGACCCAGTACTTC
D: -
size: -
J: TRBJ2-5
V: TRBV10-2

CDR3: CASSLGDLPQETQYF
DNA: TGTGCCAGCAGCTTAGGAGACTTACCCCAAGAGACCCAGTACTTC
D: -
size: few
J: TRBJ2-5
V: TRBV7-7

CDR3: CASGAGQGFYEQYF
DNA: TGTGCCAGCGGAGCGGGACAGGGCTTCTACGAGCAGTACTTC
D: TRBD1
size: -
J: TRBJ2-7
V: TRBV6-1

CDR3: CASSDSGRREKLFF
DNA: TGTGCCAGCAGTGACTCAGGGAGGCGTGAAAAACTGTTTTTT
D: -
size: few
J: TRBJ1-4
V: TRBV25-1

CDR3: CAWTGLAGEETQYF
DNA: TGTGCCTGGACCGGCCTAGCGGGGGAAGAGACCCAGTACTTC
D: TRBD2
size: few
J: TRBJ2-5
V: TRBV30

CDR3: CASRGGYSNQPQHF
DNA: TGCGCCAGCAGGGGAGGGTATAGCAATCAGCCCCAGCATTTT
D: -
size: few
J: TRBJ1-5
V: TRBV10-2

CDR3: CASSGGREWETQYF
DNA: TGCGCCAGCAGTGGGGGGAGGGAGTGGGAGACCCAGTACTTC
D: TRBD2
size: few
J: TRBJ2-5
V: TRBV10-2

CDR3: CASSSTGGRGTGELFF
DNA: TGTGCCAGCAGTTCAACAGGGGGACGTGGCACCGGGGAGCTGTTTTTT
D: TRBD1
size: few
J: TRBJ2-2
V: TRBV28

CDR3: CASSLTEPGVTLEPGELFF
DNA: TGTGCCAGCAGCTTGACAGAACCAGGGGTTACTCTAGAACCCGGGGAGCTGTTTTTT
D: -
size: once
J: TRBJ2-2
V: TRBV12-1

CDR3: CASTPSGLVGYTF
DNA: TGTGCCAGCACTCCCTCCGGTTTGGTTGGCTACACCTTC
D: -
size: -
J: TRBJ1-2
V: TRBV2

CDR3: CASSLVGTGFEKLFF
DNA: TGTGCCAGCAGTCTCGTGGGGACAGGGTTTGAAAAACTGTTTTTT
D: TRBD1
size: -
J: TRBJ1-4
V: TRBV7-9

CDR3: CASSIAGGANTEAFF
DNA: TGTGCCAGTAGTATAGCGGGTGGGGCGAACACTGAAGCTTTCTTT
D: -
size: few
J: TRBJ1-1
V: TRBV19

CDR3: CASSFSGLAGEGTDTQYF
DNA: TGTGCCAGCAGTTTCTCGGGACTAGCGGGAGAGGGCACAGATACGCAGTATTTT
D: TRBD2
size: few
J: TRBJ2-3
V: TRBV27